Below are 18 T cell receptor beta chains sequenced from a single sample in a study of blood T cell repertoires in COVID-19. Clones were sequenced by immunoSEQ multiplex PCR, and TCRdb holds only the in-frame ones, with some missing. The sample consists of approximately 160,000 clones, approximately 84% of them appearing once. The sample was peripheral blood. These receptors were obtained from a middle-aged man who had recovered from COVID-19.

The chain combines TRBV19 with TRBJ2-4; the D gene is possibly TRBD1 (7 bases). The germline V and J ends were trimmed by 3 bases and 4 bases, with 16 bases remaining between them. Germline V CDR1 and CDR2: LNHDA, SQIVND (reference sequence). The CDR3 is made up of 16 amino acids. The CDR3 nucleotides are TGTGCCAGTAGTATCCTCGGCGGGACAGCTAAAAACATTCAGTACTTC. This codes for CASSILGGTAKNIQYF.

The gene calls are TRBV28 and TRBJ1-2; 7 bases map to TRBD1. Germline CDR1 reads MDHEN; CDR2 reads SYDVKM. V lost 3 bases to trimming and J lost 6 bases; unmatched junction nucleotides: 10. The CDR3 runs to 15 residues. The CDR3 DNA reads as TGTGCCAGCAGTTTGCTGTCCAGGGGGGCGGATGGCTACACCTTC. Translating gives CASSLLSRGADGYTF.

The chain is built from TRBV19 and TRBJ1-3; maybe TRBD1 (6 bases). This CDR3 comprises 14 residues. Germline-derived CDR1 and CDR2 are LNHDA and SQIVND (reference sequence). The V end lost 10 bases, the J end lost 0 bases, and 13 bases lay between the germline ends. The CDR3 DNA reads TGTGCCACTACGACAGGACACTCTGGAAACACCATATATTTT. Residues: CATTTGHSGNTIYF.

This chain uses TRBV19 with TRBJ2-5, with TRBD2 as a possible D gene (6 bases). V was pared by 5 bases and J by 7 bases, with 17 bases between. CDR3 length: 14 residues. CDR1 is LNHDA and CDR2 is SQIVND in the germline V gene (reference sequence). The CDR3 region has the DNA TGTGCCAGTAGTCGGGTTAGCGGTAGGGGGACCCAGTACTTC. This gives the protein CASSRVSGRGTQYF.

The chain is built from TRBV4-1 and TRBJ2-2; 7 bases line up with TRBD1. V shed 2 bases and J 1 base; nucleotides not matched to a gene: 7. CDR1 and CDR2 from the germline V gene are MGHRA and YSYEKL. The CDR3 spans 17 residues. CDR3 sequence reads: CASSQLEGARNTGELFF. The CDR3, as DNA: TGCGCCAGCAGCCAACTTGAGGGGGCTAGGAACACCGGGGAGCTGTTTTTT.

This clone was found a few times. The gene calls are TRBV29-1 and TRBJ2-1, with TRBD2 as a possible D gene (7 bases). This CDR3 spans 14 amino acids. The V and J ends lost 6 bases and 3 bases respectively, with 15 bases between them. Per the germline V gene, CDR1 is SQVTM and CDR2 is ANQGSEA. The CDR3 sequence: CSVAQGGDYNEQFF. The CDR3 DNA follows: TGCAGCGTCGCCCAAGGGGGGGACTACAATGAGCAGTTCTTC.

The CDR3 loop reads CSVVLAGADTQYF. The CDR3 DNA reads as TGCAGCGTTGTACTAGCGGGAGCAGATACGCAGTATTTT. The V gene is TRBV29-1, the J gene TRBJ2-3; 11 bases align to TRBD2. Trimming took 4 bases from V and 4 from J; bases not matched to a gene: 1. This CDR3 has 13 amino acids. From germline, CDR1 is SQVTM and CDR2 ANQGSEA.

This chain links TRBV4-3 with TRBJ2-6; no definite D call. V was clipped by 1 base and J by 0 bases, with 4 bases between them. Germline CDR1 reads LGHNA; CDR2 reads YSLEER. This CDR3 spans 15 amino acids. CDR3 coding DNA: TGCGCCAGCAGCCAAGCCAGCTCTGGGGCCAACGTCCTGACTTTC. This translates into CASSQASSGANVLTF.

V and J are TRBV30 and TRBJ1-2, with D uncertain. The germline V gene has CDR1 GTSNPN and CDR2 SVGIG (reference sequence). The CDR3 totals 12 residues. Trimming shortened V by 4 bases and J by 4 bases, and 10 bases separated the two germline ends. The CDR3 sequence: CAWTTSLYGYTF. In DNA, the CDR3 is TGTGCCTGGACCACGAGCCTCTATGGCTACACCTTC.

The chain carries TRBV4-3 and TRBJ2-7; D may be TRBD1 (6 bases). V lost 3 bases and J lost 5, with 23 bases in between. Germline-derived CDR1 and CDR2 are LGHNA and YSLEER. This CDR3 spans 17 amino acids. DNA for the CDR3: TGCGCCAGCAGCCATCAATACCGGGACAACTTATCCGACGAGCAGTACTTC. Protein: CASSHQYRDNLSDEQYF.

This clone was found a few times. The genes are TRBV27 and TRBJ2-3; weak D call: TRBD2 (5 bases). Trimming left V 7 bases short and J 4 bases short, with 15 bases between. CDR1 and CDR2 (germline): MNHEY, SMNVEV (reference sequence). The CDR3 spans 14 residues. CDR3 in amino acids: CASTPNPEADTQYF. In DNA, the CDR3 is TGTGCCAGCACTCCGAACCCGGAGGCAGATACGCAGTATTTT.

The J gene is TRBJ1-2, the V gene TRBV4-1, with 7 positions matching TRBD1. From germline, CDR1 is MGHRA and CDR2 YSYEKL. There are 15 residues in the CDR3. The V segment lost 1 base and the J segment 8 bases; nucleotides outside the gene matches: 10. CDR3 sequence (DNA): TGCGCCAGCAGCCAAGCCAGGCAGGGGGTATGGGGCTACACCTTC. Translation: CASSQARQGVWGYTF.

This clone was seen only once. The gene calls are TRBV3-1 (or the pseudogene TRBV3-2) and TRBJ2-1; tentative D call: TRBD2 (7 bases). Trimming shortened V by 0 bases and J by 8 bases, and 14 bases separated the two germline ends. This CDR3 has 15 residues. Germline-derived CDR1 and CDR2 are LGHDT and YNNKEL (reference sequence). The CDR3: CASSQDEGGADEQFF. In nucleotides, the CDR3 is TGTGCCAGCAGCCAAGATGAAGGGGGGGCGGATGAGCAGTTCTTC.

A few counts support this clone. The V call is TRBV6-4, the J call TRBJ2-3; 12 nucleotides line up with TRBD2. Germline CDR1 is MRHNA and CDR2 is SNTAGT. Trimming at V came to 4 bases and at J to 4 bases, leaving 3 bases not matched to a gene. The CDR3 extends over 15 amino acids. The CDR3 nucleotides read TGTGCCAGCAGTGCTAGCGGGGGGGCCTCAGATACGCAGTATTTT. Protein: CASSASGGASDTQYF.

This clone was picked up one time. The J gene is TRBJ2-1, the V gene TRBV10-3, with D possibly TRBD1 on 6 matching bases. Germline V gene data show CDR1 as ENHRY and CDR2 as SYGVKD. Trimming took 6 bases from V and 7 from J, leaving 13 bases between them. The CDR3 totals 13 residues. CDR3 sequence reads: CAIRRGQGNEQFF. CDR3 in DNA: TGTGCCATCAGGAGGGGACAAGGGAATGAGCAGTTCTTC.

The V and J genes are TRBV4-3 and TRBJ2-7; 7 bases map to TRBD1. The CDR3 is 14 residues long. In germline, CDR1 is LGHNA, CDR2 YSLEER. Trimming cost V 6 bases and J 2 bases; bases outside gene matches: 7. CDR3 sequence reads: CASRPTGTAYEQYF. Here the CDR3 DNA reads TGCGCCAGCAGACCCACCGGGACAGCCTACGAGCAGTACTTC.

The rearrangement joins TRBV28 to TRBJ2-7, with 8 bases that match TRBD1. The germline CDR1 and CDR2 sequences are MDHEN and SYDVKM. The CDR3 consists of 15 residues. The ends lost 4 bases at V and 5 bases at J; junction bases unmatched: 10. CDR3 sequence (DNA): TGTGCCAGCAGTTCCGGACAGGGTAGTACCCACGAGCAGTACTTC. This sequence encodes CASSSGQGSTHEQYF.

In nucleotides, the CDR3 is TGTGCCAGTAGTCAGGGACAGGGGGGCGAAAAACTGTTTTTT. It translates to CASSQGQGGEKLFF. This rearrangement joins TRBV19 to TRBJ1-4, with 11 bases matching TRBD1. J gave up 8 bases and V 5 bases, and 4 bases lay outside the gene matches. Germline CDR1 reads LNHDA; CDR2 reads SQIVND (reference sequence). This CDR3 comprises 14 residues.